This entry lists 13 T cell receptor beta chains sequenced from one sample in a study of early T cells in non-severe SARS-CoV-2 infection. One entry per CDR3 protein, called by TCRdb with MiXCR from the 5' RACE reads. The sample lists approximately 31,000 distinct CDR3 sequences; roughly 5.9% were seen once. Source material: whole blood. The receptor source for this set is an adult who was a healthcare worker with PCR-confirmed SARS-CoV-2 infection or an uninfected control (not recorded which).

This clonotype came up many times. This chain uses TRBV12-3 or TRBV12-4 with TRBJ2-1; weak D call: TRBD1 (5 bases). The length of the CDR3 is 16 residues. V lost 4 bases and J 6 bases, leaving 19 bases between the germline ends. The CDR3 nucleotides read TGTGCCAGCAGTTGGGGCCCCGGGCGGAGACCCAATGAGCAGTTCTTC. This encodes CASSWGPGRRPNEQFF.

This clonotype was seen repeatedly, ten times or more. V is TRBV12-3 or TRBV12-4 and J is TRBJ2-1, with unresolved D. The CDR3 is made up of 12 amino acids. Trimming pared 0 bases from V and 6 bases from J, leaving 3 bases between. CDR3 amino acids: CASSLALNEQFF. The CDR3 DNA follows: TGTGCCAGCAGTTTAGCACTCAATGAGCAGTTCTTC.

In its sample, this clonotype was seen many times. V gene TRBV9 combines with J gene TRBJ2-7; D not certain. Germline CDR1 and CDR2: SGDLS and YYNGEE. V was trimmed by 0 bases and J by 1 base, leaving 8 bases between them. The length of the CDR3 is 14 residues. Here the CDR3 reads CASSVVGSSYEQYF. As DNA, the CDR3 is TGTGCCAGCAGCGTAGTCGGAAGTTCCTACGAGCAGTACTTC.

V is TRBV7-7 and J is TRBJ2-3, with 9 bases fitting TRBD2. V lost 5 bases, J lost 4 bases, and 4 bases stayed unmatched. CDR3 length: 14 residues. Germline values: CDR1 SSHAT, CDR2 FNYEAQ (reference sequence). CDR3 residues: CASSEGLASDTQYF. For the CDR3, the DNA is TGTGCCAGCAGCGAGGGACTAGCTTCAGATACGCAGTATTTT.

This clonotype was detected ten times or more. This rearrangement joins TRBV4-3 to TRBJ1-6, with 9 nucleotides matching TRBD1. The ends lost 4 bases at V and 8 bases at J; junction bases unmatched: 6. The germline CDR1 and CDR2 sequences are LGHNA and YSLEER. The CDR3 runs to 15 residues. Here the CDR3 reads CASSLRTGEYSPLHF. CDR3 bases: TGCGCCAGCAGCCTACGGACAGGGGAGTATTCACCCCTCCACTTT.

This clonotype was recorded many times. This chain uses TRBV7-8 with TRBJ2-7; D unresolved. CDR1 and CDR2 from the germline V gene are SGHVS and FQNEAQ. Trimming left V 1 base short and J 3 bases short, with 7 bases between. The CDR3 sequence is 13 residues long. CDR3 DNA: TGTGCCAGCAGCTTAGGAGTGGACTACGAGCAGTACGTC. Translated, it gives CASSLGVDYEQYV.

This clonotype has at least ten counts. CDR3 nucleotides: TGCAGTGCTAGAGACCTTAGCGGGAGACCGGATACGCAGTATTTT. Translating gives CSARDLSGRPDTQYF. The V gene is TRBV20-1, the J gene TRBJ2-3, with 9 bases that match TRBD2. V trimming: 0 bases; J trimming: 6 bases; junction bases outside the gene matches: 7. Germline CDR1 reads DFQATT; CDR2 reads SNEGSKA (reference sequence). There are 15 residues in the CDR3.

This clonotype was observed at least ten times. CDR3 bases: TGTGCCAGCAGCCAAGCGGCTAGCGGGAGATTAGCTGAGCAGTTCTTC. It is translated as CASSQAASGRLAEQFF. The chain links TRBV3-1 to TRBJ2-1; TRBD2 agrees at 10 bases. CDR3 length: 16 amino acids. Trimming removed 1 base from V and 9 bases from J; junction bases left unmatched: 9. Germline assignment: CDR1 LGHDT and CDR2 YNNKEL (reference sequence).

This clonotype was seen at least ten times. The V gene is TRBV6-2 or TRBV6-3, the J gene TRBJ2-3; 11 bases line up with TRBD2. The CDR3 consists of 16 residues. J lost 6 bases, V lost 6 bases, and 11 bases had no gene match. CDR1 MNHEY and CDR2 SVGEGT come from the germline V gene. CDR3 in DNA: TGTGCCAGCAGCGCGACTAGCGGGGAGGGGGCCGATACGCAGTATTTT. As protein: CASSATSGEGADTQYF.

The genes are TRBV11-2 and TRBJ2-3; 11 bases align to TRBD2. CDR3 length: 18 amino acids. CDR1 is SGHAT, CDR2 FQNNGV, per germline. The trim removed 5 bases at V and 2 bases at J, leaving 12 bases unmatched. CDR3 region: CASSNRLAGTVATDTQYF. CDR3 nucleotide sequence: TGTGCCAGCAGCAATCGACTAGCGGGAACGGTTGCCACAGATACGCAGTATTTT.

This clonotype was seen ten or more times. The chain carries TRBV4-3 and TRBJ2-1, with D possibly matching TRBD1 (5 bases). V lost 0 bases to trimming and J lost 8 bases, with 14 bases between them. The CDR3 covers 15 residues. Germline CDR1 is LGHNA and CDR2 is YSLEER. CDR3 in amino acids: CASSQEKGPSDEQFF. The CDR3 DNA is TGCGCCAGCAGCCAAGAGAAGGGGCCATCGGATGAGCAGTTCTTC.

This clonotype was recorded many times. The V and J genes are TRBV10-3 and TRBJ1-4; the D is unclear. V dropped 4 bases and J dropped 2 bases, with 5 bases sitting between them. Germline CDR1 is ENHRY and CDR2 is SYGVKD. The CDR3 loop spans 13 amino acids. The CDR3 nucleotides are TGTGCCATCAGTGTCTTCACTAATGAAAAACTGTTTTTT. This translates into CAISVFTNEKLFF.

The sample holds many counts of this clonotype. In DNA, the CDR3 is TGCGCCAGCAGCCAAGACAGGGTTTCAAACTATGGCTACACCTTC. Amino acid sequence: CASSQDRVSNYGYTF. The chain uses TRBV4-3 and TRBJ1-2; weak D call: TRBD1 (5 bases). The length of the CDR3 is 15 residues. The V gene's germline CDR1 is LGHNA and CDR2 YSLEER. V dropped 0 bases and J dropped 2 bases, with 10 bases sitting between them.